The T cell receptor (beta chain) under discussion was sequenced for a study of OX40 agonist ivuxolimab in advanced cancers. Across the whole study: Ivuxolimab is an agonistic anti-OX40 (CD134) antibody, and patients were treated with it.

The sampling schedule covered blood at baseline, cycle 4 day 1, and cycle 7 day 1. Details on this clone: What it binds is not known.

Only in-frame clones appear in the TCRdb table, and some are missing; sequencing was by immunoSEQ multiplex PCR. The sample shows 90,000 to 100,000 clones, roughly nine tenths of them seen only once. CDR1 SGHDT and CDR2 YYEEEE come from the germline V gene. V shed 4 bases and J shed 4 bases, with 10 bases lying between them. The CDR3 totals 13 residues. Broader study findings: At 0.1 to 3.0 mg/kg, CD4+ and CD8+ blood T cells expanded clonally by week 6.

This TCR came from an adult with an advanced solid tumor such as melanoma, head and neck, liver or kidney cancer. This chain uses TRBV5-6 with TRBJ2-3; no firm D call. This specimen consisted of CD4+ or CD8+ T cells sorted from blood, obtained in a trial of the OX40 agonist ivuxolimab. The CDR3 DNA is TGTGCCAGCAGCCCCCGTCGGTCAGATACGCAGTATTTT. It is translated as CASSPRRSDTQYF.